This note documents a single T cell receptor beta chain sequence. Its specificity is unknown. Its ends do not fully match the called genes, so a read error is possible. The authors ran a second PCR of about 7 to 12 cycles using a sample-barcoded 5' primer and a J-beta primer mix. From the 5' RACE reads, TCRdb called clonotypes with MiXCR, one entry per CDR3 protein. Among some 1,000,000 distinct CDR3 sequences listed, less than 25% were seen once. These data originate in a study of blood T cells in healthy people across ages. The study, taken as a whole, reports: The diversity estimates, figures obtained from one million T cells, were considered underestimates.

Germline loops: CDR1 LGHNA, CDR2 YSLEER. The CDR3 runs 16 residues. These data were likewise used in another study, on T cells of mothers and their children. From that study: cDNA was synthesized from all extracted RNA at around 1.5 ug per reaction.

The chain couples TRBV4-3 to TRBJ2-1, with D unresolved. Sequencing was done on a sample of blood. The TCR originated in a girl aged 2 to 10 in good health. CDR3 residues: CASSLTTTTLNNVQFF. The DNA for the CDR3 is TGCGCCAGCAGCCTAACTACCACAACTCTTAACAATGTGCAGTTCTTC.